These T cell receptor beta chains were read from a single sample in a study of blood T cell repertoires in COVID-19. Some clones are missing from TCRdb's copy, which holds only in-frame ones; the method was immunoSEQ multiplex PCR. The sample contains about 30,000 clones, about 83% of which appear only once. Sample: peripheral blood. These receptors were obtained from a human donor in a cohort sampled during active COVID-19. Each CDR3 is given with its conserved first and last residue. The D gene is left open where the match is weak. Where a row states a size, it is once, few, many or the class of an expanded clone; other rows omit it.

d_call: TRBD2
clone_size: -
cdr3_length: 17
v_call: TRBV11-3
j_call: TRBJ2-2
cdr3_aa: CASSFGGGSWNTGELFF
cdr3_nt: TGTGCCAGCAGCTTTGGTGGCGGGAGCTGGAACACCGGGGAGCTGTTTTTT

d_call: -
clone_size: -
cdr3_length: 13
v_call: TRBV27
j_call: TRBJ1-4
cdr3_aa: CASKLRAAEKLLF
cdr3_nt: TGTGCCAGCAAGCTGCGGGCTGCTGAAAAACTGCTTTTT

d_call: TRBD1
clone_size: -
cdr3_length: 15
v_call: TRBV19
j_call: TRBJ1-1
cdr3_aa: CASSRDGQANTEAFF
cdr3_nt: TGTGCCAGTAGTAGAGACGGACAGGCGAACACTGAAGCTTTCTTT

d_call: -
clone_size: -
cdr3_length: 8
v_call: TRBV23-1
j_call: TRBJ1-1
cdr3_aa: CAPRGAFF
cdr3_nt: TGCGCCCCCCGGGGGGCTTTCTTT

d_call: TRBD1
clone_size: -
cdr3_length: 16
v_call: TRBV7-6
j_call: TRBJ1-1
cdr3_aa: CASSYVRGLLNTEAFF
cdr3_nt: TGTGCCAGCAGCTACGTTAGGGGGCTTTTGAACACTGAAGCTTTCTTT

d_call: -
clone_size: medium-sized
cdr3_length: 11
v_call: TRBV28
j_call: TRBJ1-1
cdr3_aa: CASSLTTEAFF
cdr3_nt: TGTGCCAGCAGCCTAACCACTGAAGCTTTCTTT

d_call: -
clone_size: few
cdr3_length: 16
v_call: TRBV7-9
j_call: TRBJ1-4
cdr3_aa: CASSLVTGRVGEKLFF
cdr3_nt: TGTGCCAGCAGCTTAGTAACTGGCAGGGTGGGTGAAAAACTGTTTTTT

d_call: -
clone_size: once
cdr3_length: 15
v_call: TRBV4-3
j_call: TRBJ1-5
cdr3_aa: CASSQDGGVNQPQHF
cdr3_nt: TGCGCCAGCAGCCAAGATGGGGGGGTCAATCAGCCCCAGCATTTT

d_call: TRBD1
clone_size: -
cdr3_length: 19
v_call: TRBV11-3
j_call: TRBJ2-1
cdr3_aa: CASSGSRDRGLLSHNEQFF
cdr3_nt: TGTGCCAGCAGCGGTTCGCGAGACAGGGGGCTCTTATCACATAATGAGCAGTTCTTC

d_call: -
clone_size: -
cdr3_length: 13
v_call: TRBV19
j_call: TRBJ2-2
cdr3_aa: CASSIVEAGELFF
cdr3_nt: TGTGCCAGTAGTATAGTGGAGGCCGGGGAGCTGTTTTTT

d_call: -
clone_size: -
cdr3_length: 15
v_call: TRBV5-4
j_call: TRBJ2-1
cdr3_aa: CASRQGGSSYNEQFF
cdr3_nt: TGTGCCAGCAGACAGGGGGGGAGCTCCTACAATGAGCAGTTCTTC

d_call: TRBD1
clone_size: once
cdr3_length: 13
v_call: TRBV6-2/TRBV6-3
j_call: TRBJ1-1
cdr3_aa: CASSLQGRTEAFF
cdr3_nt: TGTGCCAGCAGCTTACAGGGGAGGACTGAAGCTTTCTTT

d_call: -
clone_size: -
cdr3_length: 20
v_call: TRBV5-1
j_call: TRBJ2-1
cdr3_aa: CASSQHITDGRENNYNEQFF
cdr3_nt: TGCGCCAGCAGCCAACACATCACAGACGGTCGAGAAAACAACTACAATGAGCAGTTCTTC

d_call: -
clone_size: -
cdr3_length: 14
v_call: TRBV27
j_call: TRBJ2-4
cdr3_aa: CASSLWSGIDIQYF
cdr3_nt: TGTGCCAGCAGTTTATGGTCCGGGATTGACATTCAGTACTTC

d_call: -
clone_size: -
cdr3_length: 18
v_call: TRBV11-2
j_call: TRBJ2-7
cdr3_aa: CASSLMGWGGPLSYEQYF
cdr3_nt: TGTGCCAGCAGCTTAATGGGCTGGGGGGGGCCCCTCTCCTACGAGCAGTACTTC

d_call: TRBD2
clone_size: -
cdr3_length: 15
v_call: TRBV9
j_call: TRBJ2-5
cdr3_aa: CASSVVTGGQETQYF
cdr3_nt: TGTGCCAGCAGCGTAGTAACGGGGGGCCAAGAGACCCAGTACTTC

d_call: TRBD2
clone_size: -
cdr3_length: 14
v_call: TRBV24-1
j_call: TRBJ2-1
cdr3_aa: CATSDLGRGDEQFF
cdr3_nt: TGTGCCACCAGTGATTTAGGACGGGGGGATGAGCAGTTCTTC

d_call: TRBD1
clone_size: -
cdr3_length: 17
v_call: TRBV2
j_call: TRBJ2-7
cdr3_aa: CASSPHAGTGEEERQYF
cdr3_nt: TGTGCCAGCAGTCCACACGCCGGGACAGGGGAGGAAGAGAGGCAGTACTTC

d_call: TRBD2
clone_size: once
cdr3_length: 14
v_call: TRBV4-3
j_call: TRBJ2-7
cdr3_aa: CASSRGLGAYEQYF
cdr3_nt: TGCGCCAGCAGTCGAGGACTAGGGGCCTACGAGCAGTACTTC

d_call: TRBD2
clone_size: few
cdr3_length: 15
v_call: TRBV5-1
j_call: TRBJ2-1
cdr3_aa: CASSLAGGAYNEQFF
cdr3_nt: TGCGCCAGCAGCTTGGCGGGGGGGGCCTACAATGAGCAGTTCTTC

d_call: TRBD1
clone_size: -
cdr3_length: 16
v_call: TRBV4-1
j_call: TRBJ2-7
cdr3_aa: CASSQGQGNTRSEQYF
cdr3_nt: TGCGCCAGCAGCCAAGGACAGGGCAATACCCGTTCCGAGCAGTACTTC

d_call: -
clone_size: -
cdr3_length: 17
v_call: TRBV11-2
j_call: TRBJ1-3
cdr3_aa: CASSSQIPSQAGNTIYF
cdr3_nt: TGTGCCAGCAGCTCACAAATACCTTCGCAGGCTGGAAACACCATATATTTT

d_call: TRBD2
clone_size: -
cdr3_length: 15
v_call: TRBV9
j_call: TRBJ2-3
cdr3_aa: CASSASPGSGARVYF
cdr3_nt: TGTGCCAGCAGCGCCAGCCCGGGGAGCGGGGCGCGGGTGTATTTT

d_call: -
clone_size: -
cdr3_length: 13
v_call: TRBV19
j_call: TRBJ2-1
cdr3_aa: CASSISAGNEQFF
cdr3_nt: TGTGCCAGTAGTATCTCGGCGGGAAATGAGCAGTTCTTC

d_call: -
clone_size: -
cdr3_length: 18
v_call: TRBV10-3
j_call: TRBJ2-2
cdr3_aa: CAISESPGSVGETGELFF
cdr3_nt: TGTGCCATCAGTGAGTCTCCGGGATCGGTAGGAGAGACCGGGGAGCTGTTTTTT

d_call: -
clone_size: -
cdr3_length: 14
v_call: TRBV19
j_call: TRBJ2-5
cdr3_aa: CASTGTSWGVPQYF
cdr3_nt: TGTGCCAGTACTGGGACTTCCTGGGGTGTGCCCCAGTACTTC

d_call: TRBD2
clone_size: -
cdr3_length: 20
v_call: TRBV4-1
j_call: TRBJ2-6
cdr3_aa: CASSSGLAGGSTSGANVLTF
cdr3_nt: TGCGCCAGCAGCTCAGGACTAGCGGGGGGTTCTACCTCTGGGGCCAACGTCCTGACTTTC

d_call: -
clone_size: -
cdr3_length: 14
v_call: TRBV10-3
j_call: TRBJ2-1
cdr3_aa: CAISVATGYNEQFF
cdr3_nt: TGTGCCATCAGTGTTGCGACAGGCTACAATGAGCAGTTCTTC

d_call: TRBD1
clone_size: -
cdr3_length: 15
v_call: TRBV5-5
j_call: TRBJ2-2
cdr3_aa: CASSWGQTNTGELFF
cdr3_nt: TGTGCCAGCAGCTGGGGACAGACGAACACCGGGGAGCTGTTTTTT

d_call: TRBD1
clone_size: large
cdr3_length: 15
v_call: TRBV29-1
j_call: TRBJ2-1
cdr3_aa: CSVTGGAEVYNEQFF
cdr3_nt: TGCAGCGTTACAGGGGGCGCCGAGGTCTACAATGAGCAGTTCTTC

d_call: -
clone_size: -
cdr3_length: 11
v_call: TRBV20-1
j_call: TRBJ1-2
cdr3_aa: CSAGQYYGYTF
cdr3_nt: TGCAGTGCAGGACAGTACTATGGCTACACCTTC

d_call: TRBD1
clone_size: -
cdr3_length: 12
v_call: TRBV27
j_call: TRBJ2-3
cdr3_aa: CASSLTGGTQYF
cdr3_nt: TGTGCCAGCAGTCTTACAGGGGGCACGCAGTATTTT

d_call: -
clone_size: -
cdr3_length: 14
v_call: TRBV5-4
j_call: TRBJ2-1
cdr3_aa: CASRGEAGPGEQFF
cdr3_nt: TGTGCCAGCAGGGGGGAGGCGGGCCCCGGGGAGCAGTTCTTC

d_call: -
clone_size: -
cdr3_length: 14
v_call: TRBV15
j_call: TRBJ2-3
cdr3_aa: CATKDLAVSDTQYF
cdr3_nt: TGTGCCACCAAGGACCTAGCAGTGTCAGATACGCAGTATTTT

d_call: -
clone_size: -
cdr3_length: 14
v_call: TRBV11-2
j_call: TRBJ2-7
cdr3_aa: CASSSYGSSYEQYF
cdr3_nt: TGTGCCAGCAGCTCATATGGGAGCTCCTACGAGCAGTACTTC

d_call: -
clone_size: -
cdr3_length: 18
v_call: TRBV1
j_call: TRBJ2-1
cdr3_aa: CTSSQGVPSGTSYNEQFF
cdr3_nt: TGCACCAGCAGCCAGGGTGTTCCTAGCGGGACGTCCTACAATGAGCAGTTCTTC

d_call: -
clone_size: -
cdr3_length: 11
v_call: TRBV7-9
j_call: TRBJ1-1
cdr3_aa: CASLGDTEAFF
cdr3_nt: TGTGCCAGCCTAGGGGACACTGAAGCTTTCTTT

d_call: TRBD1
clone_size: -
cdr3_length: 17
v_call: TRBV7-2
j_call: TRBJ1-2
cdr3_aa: CASSLAFPTGGSYGYTF
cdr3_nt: TGTGCCAGCAGCTTAGCGTTCCCGACAGGGGGCAGCTATGGCTACACCTTC

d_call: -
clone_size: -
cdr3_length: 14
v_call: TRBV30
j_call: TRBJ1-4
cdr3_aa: CAWSPGLRNEKLFF
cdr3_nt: TGTGCCTGGAGTCCGGGACTCCGGAATGAAAAACTGTTTTTT

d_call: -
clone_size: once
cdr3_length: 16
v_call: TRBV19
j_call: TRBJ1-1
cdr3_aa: CASSRLRPGQNTEAFF
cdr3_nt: TGTGCCAGTAGTCGTCTTCGACCGGGACAGAACACTGAAGCTTTCTTT

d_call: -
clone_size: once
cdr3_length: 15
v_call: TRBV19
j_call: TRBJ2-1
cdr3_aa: CASSIGLPGMYEQFF
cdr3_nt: TGTGCCAGTAGTATAGGGTTACCCGGGATGTATGAGCAGTTCTTC

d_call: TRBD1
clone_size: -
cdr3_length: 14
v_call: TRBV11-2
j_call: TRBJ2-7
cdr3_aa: CASSSGTAPYEQYF
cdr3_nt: TGTGCCAGCAGCTCCGGGACAGCCCCCTACGAGCAGTACTTC

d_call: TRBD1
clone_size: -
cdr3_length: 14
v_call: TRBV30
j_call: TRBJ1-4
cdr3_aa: CAWSHSDRAEKLFF
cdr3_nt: TGTGCCTGGAGCCACTCCGACAGGGCCGAAAAACTGTTTTTT

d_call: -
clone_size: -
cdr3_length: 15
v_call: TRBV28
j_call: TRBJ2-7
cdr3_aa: CASSEYLGGIYEQYF
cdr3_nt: TGTGCCAGCAGCGAGTACCTAGGGGGAATTTACGAGCAGTACTTC

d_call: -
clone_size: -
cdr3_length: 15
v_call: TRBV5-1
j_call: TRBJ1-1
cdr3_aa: CASSRPGEGKTEAFF
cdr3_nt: TGCGCCAGCAGCCGGCCTGGGGAGGGGAAGACTGAAGCTTTCTTT

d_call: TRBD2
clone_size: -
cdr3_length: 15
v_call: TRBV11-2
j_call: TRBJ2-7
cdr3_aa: CASSLTSGISYKQYF
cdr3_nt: TGTGCCAGCAGCTTAACTAGCGGGATAAGCTACAAGCAGTACTTC

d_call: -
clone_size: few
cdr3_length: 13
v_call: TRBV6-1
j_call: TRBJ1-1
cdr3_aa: CASSPGGYTEAFF
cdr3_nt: TGTGCCAGCAGTCCGGGGGGGTACACTGAAGCTTTCTTT

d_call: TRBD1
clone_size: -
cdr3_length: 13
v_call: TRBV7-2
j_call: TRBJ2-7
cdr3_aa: CASSLGTEGEQYF
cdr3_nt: TGTGCCAGCAGCTTGGGGACAGAAGGTGAGCAGTACTTC

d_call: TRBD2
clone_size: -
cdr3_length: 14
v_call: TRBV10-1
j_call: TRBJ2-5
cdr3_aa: CASSESSGAPVQYF
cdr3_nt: TGCGCCAGCAGTGAGTCTAGCGGGGCCCCCGTCCAGTACTTC

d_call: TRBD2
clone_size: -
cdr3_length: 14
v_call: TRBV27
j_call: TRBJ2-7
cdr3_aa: CASSFSGSQGEQYF
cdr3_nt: TGTGCCAGCAGTTTTAGCGGGAGTCAGGGAGAGCAGTACTTC

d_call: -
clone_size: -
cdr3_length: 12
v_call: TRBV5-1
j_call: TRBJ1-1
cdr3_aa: CASSSQGVEAFF
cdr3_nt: TGCGCCAGCAGCTCGCAGGGTGTGGAAGCTTTCTTT

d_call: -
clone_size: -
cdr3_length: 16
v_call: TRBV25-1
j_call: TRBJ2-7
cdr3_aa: CASSESGPLSSYEQYF
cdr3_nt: TGTGCCAGCAGTGAATCGGGTCCCCTAAGCTCCTACGAGCAGTACTTC